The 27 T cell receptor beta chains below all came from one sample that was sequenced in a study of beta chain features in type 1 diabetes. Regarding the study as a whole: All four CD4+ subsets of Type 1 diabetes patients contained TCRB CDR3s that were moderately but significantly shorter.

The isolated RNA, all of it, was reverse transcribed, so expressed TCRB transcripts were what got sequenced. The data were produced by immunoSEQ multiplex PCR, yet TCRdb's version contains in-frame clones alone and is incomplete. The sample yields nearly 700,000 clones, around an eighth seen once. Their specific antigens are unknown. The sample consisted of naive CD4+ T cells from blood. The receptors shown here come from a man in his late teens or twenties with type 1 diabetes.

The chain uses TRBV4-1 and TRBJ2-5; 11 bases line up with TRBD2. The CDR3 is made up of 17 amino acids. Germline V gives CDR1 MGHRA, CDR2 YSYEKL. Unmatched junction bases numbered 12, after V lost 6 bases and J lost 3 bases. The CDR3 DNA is TGCGCCAGCAGACGAATAGCGGGGGGGCCAACCGAAGAGACCCAGTACTTC. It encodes CASRRIAGGPTEETQYF.

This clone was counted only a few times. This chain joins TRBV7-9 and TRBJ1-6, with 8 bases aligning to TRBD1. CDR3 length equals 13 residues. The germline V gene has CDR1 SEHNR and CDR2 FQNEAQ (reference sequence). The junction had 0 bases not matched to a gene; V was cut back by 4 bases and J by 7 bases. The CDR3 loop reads CASSWTGNSPLHF. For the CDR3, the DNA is TGTGCCAGCAGCTGGACAGGGAATTCACCCCTCCACTTT.

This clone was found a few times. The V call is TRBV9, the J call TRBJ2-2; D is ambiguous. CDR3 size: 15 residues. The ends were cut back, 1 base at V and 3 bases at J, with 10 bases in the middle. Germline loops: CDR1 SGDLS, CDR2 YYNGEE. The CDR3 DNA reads TGTGCCAGCAGCGTATACTCCTCCTACACCGGGGAGCTGTTTTTT. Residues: CASSVYSSYTGELFF. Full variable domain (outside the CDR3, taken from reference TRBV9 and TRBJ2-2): DSGVTQTPKHLITATGQRVTLRCSPRSGDLSVYWYQQSLDQGLQFLIQYYNGEERAKGNILERFSAQQFPDLHSELNLSSLELGDSALYFCASSVYSSYTGELFFGEGSRLTVL.

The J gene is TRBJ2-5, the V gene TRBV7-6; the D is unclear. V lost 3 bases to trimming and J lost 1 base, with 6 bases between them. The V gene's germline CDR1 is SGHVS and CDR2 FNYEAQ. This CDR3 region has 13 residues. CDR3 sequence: CASSFGSQETQYF. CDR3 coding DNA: TGTGCCAGCAGCTTTGGCAGCCAAGAGACCCAGTACTTC.

The chain's CDR3 is CASSPRTGRNSPLHF. Here the CDR3 DNA reads TGTGCCAGCTCACCCCGGACAGGGAGGAATTCACCCCTCCACTTT. V is TRBV18 and J is TRBJ1-6, with 8 bases aligning to TRBD1. The germline gives CDR1 KGHSH, CDR2 LQKENI. V lost 3 bases and J lost 7; bases outside the gene matches: 5. The CDR3 is 15 amino acids.

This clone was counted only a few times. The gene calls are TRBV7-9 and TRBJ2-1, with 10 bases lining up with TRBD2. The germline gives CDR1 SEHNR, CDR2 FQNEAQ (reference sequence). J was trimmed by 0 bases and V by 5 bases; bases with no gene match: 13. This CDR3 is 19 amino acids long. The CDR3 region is CASSLSPSGGGTSYNEQFF. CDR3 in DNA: TGTGCCAGCAGCCTATCTCCCAGCGGGGGGGGAACCTCCTACAATGAGCAGTTCTTC.

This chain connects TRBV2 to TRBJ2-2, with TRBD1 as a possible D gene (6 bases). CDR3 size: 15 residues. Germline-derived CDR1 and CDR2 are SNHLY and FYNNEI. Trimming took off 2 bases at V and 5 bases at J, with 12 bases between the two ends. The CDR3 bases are TGTGCCAGCAGTGAACGACAGGTCCGGACCGGGGAGCTGTTTTTT. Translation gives CASSERQVRTGELFF.

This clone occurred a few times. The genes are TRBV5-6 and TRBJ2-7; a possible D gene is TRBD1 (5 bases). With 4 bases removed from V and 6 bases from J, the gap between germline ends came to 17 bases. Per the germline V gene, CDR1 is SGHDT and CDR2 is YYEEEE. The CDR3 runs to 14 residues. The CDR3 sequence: CASSPNGATVEQYF. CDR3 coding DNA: TGTGCCAGCAGCCCGAATGGGGCTACCGTCGAGCAGTACTTC.

CDR3 in amino acids: CASSRATGRTYEQYF. The CDR3 DNA follows: TGTGCCAGTAGTCGAGCTACAGGCCGGACCTACGAGCAGTACTTC. The rearrangement uses TRBV19 and TRBJ2-7; a possible D gene is TRBD1 (5 bases). CDR1 LNHDA and CDR2 SQIVND come from the germline V gene (reference sequence). The CDR3 runs to 15 residues. Deletions cut 5 bases from V and 2 bases from J, with 16 bases between.

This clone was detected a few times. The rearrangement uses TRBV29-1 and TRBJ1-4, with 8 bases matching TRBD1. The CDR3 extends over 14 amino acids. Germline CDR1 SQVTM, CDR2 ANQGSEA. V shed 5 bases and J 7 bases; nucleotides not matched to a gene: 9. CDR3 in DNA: TGCAGCGTTAGGAGACAGGGGAAGGGTGAAAAACTGTTTTTT. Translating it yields CSVRRQGKGEKLFF.

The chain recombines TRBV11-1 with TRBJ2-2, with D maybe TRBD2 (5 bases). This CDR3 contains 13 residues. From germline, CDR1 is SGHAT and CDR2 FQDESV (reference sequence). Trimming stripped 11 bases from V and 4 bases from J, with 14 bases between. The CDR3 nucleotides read TGTGCCCAAGAGGAGGAGAGCACCGGGGAGCTGTTTTTT. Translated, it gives CAQEEESTGELFF.

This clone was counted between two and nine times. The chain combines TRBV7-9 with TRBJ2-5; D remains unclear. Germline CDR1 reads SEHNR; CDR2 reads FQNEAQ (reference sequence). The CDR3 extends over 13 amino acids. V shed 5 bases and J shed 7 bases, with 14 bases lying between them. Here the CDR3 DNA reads TGTGCCAGCAGCCCGTCGGCCCGGTGGACCCAGTACTTC. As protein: CASSPSARWTQYF.

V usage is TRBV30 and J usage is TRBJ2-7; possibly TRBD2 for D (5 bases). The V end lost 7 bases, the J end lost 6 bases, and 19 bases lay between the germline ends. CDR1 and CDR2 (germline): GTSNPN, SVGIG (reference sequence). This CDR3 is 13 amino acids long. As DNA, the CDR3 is TGTGCCTCAACGGGCCCCGATGGGAGCGAGCAGTACTTC. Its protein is CASTGPDGSEQYF. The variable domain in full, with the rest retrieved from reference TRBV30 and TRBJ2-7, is SQTIHQWPATLVQPVGSPLSLECTVEGTSNPNLYWYRQAAGRGLQLLFYSVGIGQISSEVPQNLSASRPQDRQFILSSKKLLLSDSGFYLCASTGPDGSEQYFGPGTRLTVT.

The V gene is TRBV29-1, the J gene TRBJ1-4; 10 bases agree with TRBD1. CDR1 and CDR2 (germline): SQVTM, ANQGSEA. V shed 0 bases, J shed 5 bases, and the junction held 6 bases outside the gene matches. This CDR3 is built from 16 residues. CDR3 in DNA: TGCAGCGTTGAAGATTGGGCGGGACAGGGGAATGAAAAACTGTTTTTT. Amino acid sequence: CSVEDWAGQGNEKLFF.

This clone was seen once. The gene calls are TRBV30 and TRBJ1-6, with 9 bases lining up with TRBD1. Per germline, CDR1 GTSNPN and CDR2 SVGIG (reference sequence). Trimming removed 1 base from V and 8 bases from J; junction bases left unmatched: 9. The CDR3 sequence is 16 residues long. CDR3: CAWSGGGGQGDSPLHF. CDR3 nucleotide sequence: TGTGCCTGGAGTGGAGGAGGGGGACAGGGCGATTCACCCCTCCACTTT.

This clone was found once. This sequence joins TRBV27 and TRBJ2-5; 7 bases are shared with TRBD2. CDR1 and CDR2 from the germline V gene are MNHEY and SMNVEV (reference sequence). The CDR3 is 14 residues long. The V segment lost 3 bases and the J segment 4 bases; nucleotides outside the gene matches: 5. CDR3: CASSLTPGGETQYF. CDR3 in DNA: TGTGCCAGCAGTTTGACCCCGGGAGGAGAGACCCAGTACTTC.

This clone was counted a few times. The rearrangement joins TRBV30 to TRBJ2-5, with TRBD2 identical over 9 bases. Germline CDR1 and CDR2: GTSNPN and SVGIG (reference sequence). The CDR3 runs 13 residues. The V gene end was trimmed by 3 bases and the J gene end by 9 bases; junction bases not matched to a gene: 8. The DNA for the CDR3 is TGTGCCTGGAGCCCCGGCGGGGGGGCCGCCCAGTACTTC. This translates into CAWSPGGGAAQYF.

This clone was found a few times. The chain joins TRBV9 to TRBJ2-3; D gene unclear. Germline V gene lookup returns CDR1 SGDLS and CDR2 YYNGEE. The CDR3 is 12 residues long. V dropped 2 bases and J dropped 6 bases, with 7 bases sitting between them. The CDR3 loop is CASSVMADTQYF. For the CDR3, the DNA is TGTGCCAGCAGCGTCATGGCGGATACGCAGTATTTT. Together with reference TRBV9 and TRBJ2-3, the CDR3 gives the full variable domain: DSGVTQTPKHLITATGQRVTLRCSPRSGDLSVYWYQQSLDQGLQFLIQYYNGEERAKGNILERFSAQQFPDLHSELNLSSLELGDSALYFCASSVMADTQYFGPGTRLTVL.

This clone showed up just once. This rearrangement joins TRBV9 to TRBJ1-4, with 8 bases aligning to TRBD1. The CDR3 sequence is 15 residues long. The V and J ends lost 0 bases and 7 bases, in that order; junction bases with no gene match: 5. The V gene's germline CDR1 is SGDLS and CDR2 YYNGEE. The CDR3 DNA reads TGTGCCAGCAGCGTAGATAGGACAGGGACTGAAAAACTGTTTTTT. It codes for CASSVDRTGTEKLFF.

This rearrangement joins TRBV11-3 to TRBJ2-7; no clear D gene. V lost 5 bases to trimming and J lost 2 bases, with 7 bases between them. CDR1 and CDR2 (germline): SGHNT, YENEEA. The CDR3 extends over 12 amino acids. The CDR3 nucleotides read TGTGCCAGCAGCCCGCAACCCTACGAGCAGTACTTC. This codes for CASSPQPYEQYF.

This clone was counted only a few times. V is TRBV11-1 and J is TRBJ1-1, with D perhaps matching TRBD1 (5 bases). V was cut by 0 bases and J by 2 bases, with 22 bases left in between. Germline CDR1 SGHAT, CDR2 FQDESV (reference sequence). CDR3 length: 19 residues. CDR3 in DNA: TGTGCCAGCAGCTTAGCGATTTCTTGGGACCTCGAGGACAACACTGAAGCTTTCTTT. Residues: CASSLAISWDLEDNTEAFF.

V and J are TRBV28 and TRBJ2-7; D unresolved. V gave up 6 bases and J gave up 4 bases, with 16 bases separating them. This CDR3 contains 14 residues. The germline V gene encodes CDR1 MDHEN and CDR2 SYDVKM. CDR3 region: CASRTSDGGYEQYF. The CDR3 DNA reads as TGTGCCAGCAGAACCTCGGACGGTGGTTACGAGCAGTACTTC.

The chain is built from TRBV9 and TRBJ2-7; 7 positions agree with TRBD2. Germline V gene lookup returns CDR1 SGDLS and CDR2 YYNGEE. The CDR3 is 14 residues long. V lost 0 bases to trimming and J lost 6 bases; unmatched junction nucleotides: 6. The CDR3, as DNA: TGTGCCAGCAGCGTAGGGGCAGCGGGACGCGAGCAGTACTTC. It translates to CASSVGAAGREQYF.

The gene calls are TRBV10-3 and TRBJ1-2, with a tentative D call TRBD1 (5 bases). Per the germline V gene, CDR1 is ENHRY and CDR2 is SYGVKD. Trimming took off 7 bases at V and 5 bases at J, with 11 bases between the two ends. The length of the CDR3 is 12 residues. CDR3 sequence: CAINSEGYGYTF. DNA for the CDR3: TGTGCCATCAATTCAGAGGGGTATGGCTACACCTTC.

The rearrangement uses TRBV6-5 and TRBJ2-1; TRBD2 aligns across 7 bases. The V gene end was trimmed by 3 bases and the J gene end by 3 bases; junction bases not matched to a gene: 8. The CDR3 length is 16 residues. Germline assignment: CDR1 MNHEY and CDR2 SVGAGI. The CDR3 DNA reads TGTGCCAGCAGTTATAGTGCGCGGGGGAGCTACAATGAGCAGTTCTTC. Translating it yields CASSYSARGSYNEQFF.

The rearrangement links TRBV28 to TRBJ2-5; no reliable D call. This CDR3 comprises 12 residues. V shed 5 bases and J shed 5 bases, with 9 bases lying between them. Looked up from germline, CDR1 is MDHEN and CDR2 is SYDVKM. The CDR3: CASSKGGETQYF. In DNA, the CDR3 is TGTGCCAGCAGTAAAGGTGGCGAGACCCAGTACTTC.

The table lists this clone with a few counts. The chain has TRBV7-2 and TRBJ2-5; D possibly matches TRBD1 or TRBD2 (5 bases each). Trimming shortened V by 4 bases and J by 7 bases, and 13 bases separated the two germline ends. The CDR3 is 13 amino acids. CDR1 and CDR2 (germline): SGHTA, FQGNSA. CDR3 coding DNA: TGTGCCAGCAGCTCCCCGGGGCGTGGGACCCAGTACTTC. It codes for CASSSPGRGTQYF. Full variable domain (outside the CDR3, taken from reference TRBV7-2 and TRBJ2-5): GAGVSQSPSNKVTEKGKDVELRCDPISGHTALYWYRQSLGQGLEFLIYFQGNSAPDKSGLPSDRFSAERTGGSVSTLTIQRTQQEDSAVYLCASSSPGRGTQYFGPGTRLLVL.